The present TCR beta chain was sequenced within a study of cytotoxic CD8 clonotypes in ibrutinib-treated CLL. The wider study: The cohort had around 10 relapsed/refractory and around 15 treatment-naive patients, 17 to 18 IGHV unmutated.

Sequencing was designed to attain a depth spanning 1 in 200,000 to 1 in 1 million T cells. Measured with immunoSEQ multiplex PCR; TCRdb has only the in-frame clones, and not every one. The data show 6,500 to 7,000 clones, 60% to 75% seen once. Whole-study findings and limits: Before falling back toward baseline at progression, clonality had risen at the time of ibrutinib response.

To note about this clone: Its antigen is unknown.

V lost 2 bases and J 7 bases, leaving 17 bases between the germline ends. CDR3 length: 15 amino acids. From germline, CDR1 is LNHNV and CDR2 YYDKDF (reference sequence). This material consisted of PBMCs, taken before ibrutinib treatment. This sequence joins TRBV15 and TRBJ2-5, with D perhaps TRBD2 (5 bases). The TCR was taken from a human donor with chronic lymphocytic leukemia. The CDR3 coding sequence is TGTGCCACCAGCAGAACTAGGAAGAAAGGAGGGACCCAGTACTTC. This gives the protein CATSRTRKKGGTQYF.